This record concerns one T cell receptor beta chain sequence. The entry originates in a study of control samples from healthy donors and cancer patients. J gave up 4 bases and V 3 bases, and 2 bases lay outside the gene matches. The germline V gene encodes CDR1 MNHNS and CDR2 SASEGT. The CDR3 is 14 residues long. Generated by immunoSEQ multiplex PCR, the TCRdb table keeps only in-frame clones and is missing some. The table includes 100,000 to 150,000 clones, about 93% detected once. V is TRBV6-1 and J is TRBJ1-4; 7 bases line up with TRBD1. This receptor was identified in a man aged 40-49 years in good health. The sequencing sample was made of blood. The DNA for the CDR3 is TGTGCCAGCAGTGAGACAGGGTTTAATGAAAAACTGTTTTTT. This encodes CASSETGFNEKLFF.